This T cell receptor (beta chain) was observed in a study of patients and donors after allogeneic stem cell transplantation. The CDR3 totals 10 residues. CDR1 is MDHEN and CDR2 is SYDVKM in the germline V gene. V dropped 8 bases and J dropped 6 bases, with 7 bases sitting between them. TCRdb re-analysed the RT-PCR reads in MiXCR, keeping a single row per CDR3 protein. The table includes fewer than 180,000 distinct CDR3 sequences, 30% to 45% detected once. This clonotype was counted a few times. Sequenced material: blood, either unsorted or a sorted T cell fraction (not recorded which). The origin of this receptor is a human donor who was either an allogeneic HSCT recipient or a stem cell or donor lymphocyte infusion donor (not recorded which). It is not recorded whose cells these are; they may come from a transplant donor. The J gene is TRBJ1-2, the V gene TRBV28; TRBD1 is a possible D gene (6 bases). The CDR3 nucleotides read TGTGCCAGCTCAGGGGATGGCTACACCTTC. Amino acid sequence: CASSGDGYTF.